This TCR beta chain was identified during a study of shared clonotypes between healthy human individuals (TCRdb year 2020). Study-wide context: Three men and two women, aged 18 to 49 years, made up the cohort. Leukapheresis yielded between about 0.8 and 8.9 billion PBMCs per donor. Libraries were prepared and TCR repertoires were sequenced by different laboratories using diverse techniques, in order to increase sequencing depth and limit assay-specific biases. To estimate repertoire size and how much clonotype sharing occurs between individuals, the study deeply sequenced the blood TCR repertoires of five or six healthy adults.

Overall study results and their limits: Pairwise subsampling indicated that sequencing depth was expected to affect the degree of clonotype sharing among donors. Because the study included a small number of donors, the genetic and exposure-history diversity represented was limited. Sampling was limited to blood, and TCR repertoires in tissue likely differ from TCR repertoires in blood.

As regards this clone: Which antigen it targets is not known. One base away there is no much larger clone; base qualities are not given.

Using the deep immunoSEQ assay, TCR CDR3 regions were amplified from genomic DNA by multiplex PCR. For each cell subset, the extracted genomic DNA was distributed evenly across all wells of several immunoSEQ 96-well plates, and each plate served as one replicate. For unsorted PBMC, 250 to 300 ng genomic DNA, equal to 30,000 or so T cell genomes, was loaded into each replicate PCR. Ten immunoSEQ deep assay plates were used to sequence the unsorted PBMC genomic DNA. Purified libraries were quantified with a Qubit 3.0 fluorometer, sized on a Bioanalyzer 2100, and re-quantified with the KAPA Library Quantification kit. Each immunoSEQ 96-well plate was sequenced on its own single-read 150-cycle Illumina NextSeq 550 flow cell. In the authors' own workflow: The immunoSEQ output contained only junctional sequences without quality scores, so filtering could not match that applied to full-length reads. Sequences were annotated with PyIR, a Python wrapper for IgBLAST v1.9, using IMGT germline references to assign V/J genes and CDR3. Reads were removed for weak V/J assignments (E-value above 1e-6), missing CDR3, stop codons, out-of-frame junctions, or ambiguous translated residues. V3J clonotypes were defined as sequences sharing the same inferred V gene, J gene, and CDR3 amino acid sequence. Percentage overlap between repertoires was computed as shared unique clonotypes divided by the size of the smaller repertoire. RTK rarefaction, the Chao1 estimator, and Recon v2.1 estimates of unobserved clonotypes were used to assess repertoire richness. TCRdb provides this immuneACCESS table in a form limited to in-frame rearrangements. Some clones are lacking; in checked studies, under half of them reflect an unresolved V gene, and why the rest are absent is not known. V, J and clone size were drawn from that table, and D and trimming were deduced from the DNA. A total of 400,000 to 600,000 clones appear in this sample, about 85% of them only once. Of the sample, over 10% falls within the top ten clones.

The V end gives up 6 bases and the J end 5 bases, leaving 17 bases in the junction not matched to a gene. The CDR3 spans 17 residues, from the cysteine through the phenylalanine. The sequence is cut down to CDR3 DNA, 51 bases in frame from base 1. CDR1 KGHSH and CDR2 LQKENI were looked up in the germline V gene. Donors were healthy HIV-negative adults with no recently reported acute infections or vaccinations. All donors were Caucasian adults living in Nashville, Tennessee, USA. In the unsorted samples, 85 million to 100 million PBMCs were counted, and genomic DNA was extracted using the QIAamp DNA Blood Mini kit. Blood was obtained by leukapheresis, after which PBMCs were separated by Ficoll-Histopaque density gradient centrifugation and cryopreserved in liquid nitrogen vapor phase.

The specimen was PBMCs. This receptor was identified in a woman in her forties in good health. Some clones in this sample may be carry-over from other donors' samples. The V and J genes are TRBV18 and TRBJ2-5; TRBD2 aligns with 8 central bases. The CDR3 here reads CASSRNIAGSRVETQYF. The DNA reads TGTGCCAGCTCCCGAAACATAGCGGGAAGCCGAGTCGAGACCCAGTACTTC.